Listed below are T cell receptor beta chains from one sample, sequenced in a study of CD4+ T cells in melanoma. Generated by immunoSEQ multiplex PCR, the TCRdb table keeps only in-frame clones and is missing some. The data contain 50,000 or so clones, about 91% of them seen just once; the ten biggest clones take up approximately 12%. What was sequenced was peripheral blood. Source of these receptors: a human donor with melanoma. Each CDR3 is given with its conserved first and last residue. D genes are given only for firm matches. Not every row has a clone size; where given, it reads once, few, many or a size class.

j_gene | v_gene | d_gene | abundance | CDR3aa | CDR3nt
TRBJ1-2 | TRBV5-1 | - | once | CASSLAAGALDGYTF | TGCGCCAGCAGCTTGGCGGCGGGCGCGCTGGATGGCTACACCTTC
TRBJ1-6 | TRBV6-6 | TRBD1 | - | CASSSPGQGNSPLHF | TGTGCCAGCAGCAGCCCGGGACAGGGGAATTCACCCCTCCACTTT
TRBJ2-1 | TRBV27 | TRBD1 | - | CASSLSGQGSNEQFF | TGTGCCAGCAGTTTATCGGGACAGGGGAGCAATGAGCAGTTCTTC
TRBJ1-2 | TRBV10-2 | - | - | CASSESSGYGYTF | TGCGCCAGCAGTGAGTCATCAGGGTATGGCTACACCTTC
TRBJ2-7 | TRBV10-1 | TRBD2 | - | CASSEPGLAGDYEQYF | TGCGCCAGCAGTGAGCCTGGACTAGCGGGGGATTACGAGCAGTACTTC
TRBJ2-5 | TRBV5-1 | - | - | CASSPNHRESQETQYF | TGCGCCAGCAGCCCCAATCACAGGGAATCCCAAGAGACCCAGTACTTC
TRBJ1-4 | TRBV6-1 | TRBD1 | - | CASTQGGGGNEKLFF | TGTGCCAGCACTCAAGGGGGCGGGGGGAATGAAAAACTGTTTTTT
TRBJ1-2 | TRBV5-1 | TRBD1 | - | CASSPGQDYGYTF | TGCGCCAGCAGCCCGGGACAGGACTATGGCTACACCTTC
TRBJ2-2 | TRBV4-1 | - | - | CASSQEWTGELFF | TGCGCCAGCAGCCAAGAGTGGACCGGGGAGCTGTTTTTT
TRBJ2-1 | TRBV4-1 | TRBD2 | - | CASSQEDTRLAGGPNEQFF | TGCGCCAGCAGCCAAGAAGATACGCGACTAGCGGGGGGCCCCAATGAGCAGTTCTTC
TRBJ2-3 | TRBV19 | - | - | CASSRAGTERDF | TGTGCCAGTAGTAGAGCCGGGACTGAGCGGGATTTT
TRBJ1-4 | TRBV10-3 | - | - | CAISEGLTAEKLFF | TGTGCCATCAGTGAGGGGTTGACAGCAGAAAAACTGTTTTTT
TRBJ2-3 | TRBV2 | TRBD1 | - | CASSPPDRAPDTQYF | TGTGCCAGCAGTCCCCCGGACAGGGCGCCGGATACGCAGTATTTT
TRBJ2-4 | TRBV18 | - | - | CASSPNDRDFEYF | TGTGCCAGCTCACCGAATGACAGGGACTTTGAGTACTTC
TRBJ2-3 | TRBV6-1 | - | - | CASRVYSTDTQYF | TGTGCCAGCAGAGTTTATTCCACAGATACGCAGTATTTT
TRBJ1-2 | TRBV7-6 | TRBD1 | - | CASSSTGFYGYTF | TGTGCCAGCAGCTCGACAGGGTTCTATGGCTACACCTTC
TRBJ1-2 | TRBV14 | - | - | CASSPSRSTNYGYTF | TGTGCCAGCAGCCCCAGCAGGTCTACTAACTATGGCTACACCTTC
TRBJ2-7 | TRBV19 | - | - | CASSMGGASYEQYF | TGTGCCAGTAGTATGGGCGGAGCCTCCTACGAGCAGTACTTC
TRBJ2-5 | TRBV19 | - | - | CASSIGGEETQYF | TGTGCCAGTAGTATAGGGGGGGAAGAGACCCAGTACTTC
TRBJ1-1 | TRBV6-5 | - | - | CASSYGTREAFF | TGTGCCAGCAGTTACGGGACACGAGAAGCTTTCTTT
TRBJ1-3 | TRBV6-1 | - | - | CASSETFSGNTIYF | TGTGCCAGCAGTGAAACATTCTCTGGAAACACCATATATTTT
TRBJ1-5 | TRBV6-6 | - | once | CASTQPLDNQPQHF | TGTGCCAGCACCCAACCTCTTGACAATCAGCCCCAGCATTTT
TRBJ2-5 | TRBV7-3 | TRBD1 | - | CASSAVQGPQETQYF | TGTGCCAGCAGCGCTGTACAGGGGCCACAAGAGACCCAGTACTTC
TRBJ2-5 | TRBV7-2 | - | - | CASSPRVLETQYF | TGTGCCAGCAGCCCCCGGGTCTTGGAGACCCAGTACTTC
TRBJ2-7 | TRBV11-2 | TRBD1 | - | CASSPFGTDYEQYF | TGTGCCAGCAGCCCTTTCGGGACAGACTACGAGCAGTACTTC
TRBJ2-5 | TRBV4-1 | - | - | CASSHPGGTQYF | TGCGCCAGCAGCCACCCGGGCGGGACCCAGTACTTC
TRBJ2-7 | TRBV28 | TRBD1 | once | CASSGSTGTGSHEQYF | TGTGCCAGCAGTGGAAGTACCGGGACAGGGAGCCACGAGCAGTACTTC
TRBJ1-4 | TRBV28 | - | - | CASSLSVPYNEKLFF | TGTGCCAGCAGTTTATCAGTCCCATATAATGAAAAACTGTTTTTT
TRBJ1-4 | TRBV5-1 | TRBD1 | - | CASSLSPGGTNEKLFF | TGCGCCAGCAGCCTATCCCCAGGGGGAACTAATGAAAAACTGTTTTTT
TRBJ1-1 | TRBV9 | - | - | CASGPGPMNTEAFF | TGTGCCAGCGGGCCAGGGCCCATGAACACTGAAGCTTTCTTT
TRBJ2-1 | TRBV10-3 | - | - | CAISDGVNEQFF | TGTGCCATCAGTGATGGGGTCAATGAGCAGTTCTTC
TRBJ2-7 | TRBV27 | - | - | CASSPQGYEQYF | TGTGCCAGCAGCCCTCAGGGCTACGAGCAGTACTTT